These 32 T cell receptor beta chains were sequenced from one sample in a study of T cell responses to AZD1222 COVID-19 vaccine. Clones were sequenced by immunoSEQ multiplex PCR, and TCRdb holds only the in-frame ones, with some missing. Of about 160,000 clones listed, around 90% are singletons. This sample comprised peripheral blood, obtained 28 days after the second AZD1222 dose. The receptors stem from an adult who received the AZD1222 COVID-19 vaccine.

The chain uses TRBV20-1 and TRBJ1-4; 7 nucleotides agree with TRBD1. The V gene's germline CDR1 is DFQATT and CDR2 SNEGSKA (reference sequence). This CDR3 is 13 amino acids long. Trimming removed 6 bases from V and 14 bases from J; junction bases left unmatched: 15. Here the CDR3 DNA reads TGCAGTGCAAGTTGGACAGGAGCACAGGGGCTGTTTTTT. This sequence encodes CSASWTGAQGLFF.

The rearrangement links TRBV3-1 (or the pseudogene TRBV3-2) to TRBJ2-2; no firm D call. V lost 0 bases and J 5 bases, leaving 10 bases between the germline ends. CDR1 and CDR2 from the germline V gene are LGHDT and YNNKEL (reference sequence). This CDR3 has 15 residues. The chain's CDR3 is CASSQELGFTGELFF. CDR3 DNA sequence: TGTGCCAGCAGCCAAGAGTTGGGGTTTACCGGGGAGCTGTTTTTT.

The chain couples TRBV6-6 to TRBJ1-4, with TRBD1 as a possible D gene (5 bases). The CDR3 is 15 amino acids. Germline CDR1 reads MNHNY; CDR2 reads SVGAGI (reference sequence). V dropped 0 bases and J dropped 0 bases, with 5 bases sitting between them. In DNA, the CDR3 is TGTGCCAGCAGTTACTCGACAGCAACTAATGAAAAACTGTTTTTT. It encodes CASSYSTATNEKLFF.

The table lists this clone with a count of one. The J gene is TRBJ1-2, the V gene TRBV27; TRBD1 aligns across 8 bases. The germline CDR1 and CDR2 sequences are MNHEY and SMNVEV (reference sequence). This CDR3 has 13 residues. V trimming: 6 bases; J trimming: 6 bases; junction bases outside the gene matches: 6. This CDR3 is CASSRQGSHGYTF. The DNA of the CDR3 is TGTGCCAGCAGCCGACAGGGGTCACATGGCTACACCTTC.

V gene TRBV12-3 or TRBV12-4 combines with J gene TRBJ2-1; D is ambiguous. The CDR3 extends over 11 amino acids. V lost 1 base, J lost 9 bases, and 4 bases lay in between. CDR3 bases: TGTGCCAGCAGTTTAGTTGGTGAGCAGTTCTTC. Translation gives CASSLVGEQFF.

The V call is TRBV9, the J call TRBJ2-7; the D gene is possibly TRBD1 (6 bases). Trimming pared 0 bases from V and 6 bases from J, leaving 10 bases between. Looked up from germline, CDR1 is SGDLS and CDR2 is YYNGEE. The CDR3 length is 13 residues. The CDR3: CASSVGTEGEQYF. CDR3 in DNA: TGTGCCAGCAGCGTAGGGACAGAAGGCGAGCAGTACTTC.

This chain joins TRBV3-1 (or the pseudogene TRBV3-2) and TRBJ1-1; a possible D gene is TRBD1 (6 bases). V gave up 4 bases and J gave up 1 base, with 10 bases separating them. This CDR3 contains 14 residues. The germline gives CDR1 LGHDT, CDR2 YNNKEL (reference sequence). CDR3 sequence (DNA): TGTGCCAGCAGCCCATCGGGACAGAACACTGAAGCTTTCTTT. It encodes CASSPSGQNTEAFF.

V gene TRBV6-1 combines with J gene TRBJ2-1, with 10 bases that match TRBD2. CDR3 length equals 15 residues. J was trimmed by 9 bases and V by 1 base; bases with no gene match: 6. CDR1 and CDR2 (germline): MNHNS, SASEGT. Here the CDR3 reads CASSEESGGASEQFF. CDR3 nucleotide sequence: TGTGCCAGCAGTGAAGAAAGCGGGGGGGCGAGTGAGCAGTTCTTC.

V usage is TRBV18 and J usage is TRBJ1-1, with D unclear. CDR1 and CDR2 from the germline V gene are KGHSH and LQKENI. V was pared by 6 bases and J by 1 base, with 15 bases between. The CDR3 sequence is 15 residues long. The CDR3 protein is CASSPTKGSNTEAFF. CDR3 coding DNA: TGTGCCAGCTCCCCAACTAAGGGCTCGAACACTGAAGCTTTCTTT.

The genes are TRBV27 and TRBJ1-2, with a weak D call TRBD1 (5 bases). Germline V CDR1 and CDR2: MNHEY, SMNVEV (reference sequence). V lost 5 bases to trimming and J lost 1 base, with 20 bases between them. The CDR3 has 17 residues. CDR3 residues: CASSPWSRQQLNYGYTF. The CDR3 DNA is TGTGCCAGCAGTCCATGGTCCCGACAGCAGCTTAACTATGGCTACACCTTC.

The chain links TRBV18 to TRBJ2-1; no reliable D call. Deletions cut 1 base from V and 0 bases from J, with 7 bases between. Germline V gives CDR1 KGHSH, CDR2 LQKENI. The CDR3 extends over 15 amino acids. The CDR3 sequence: CASSPRSGSYNEQFF. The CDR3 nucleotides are TGTGCCAGCTCACCACGAAGTGGCTCCTACAATGAGCAGTTCTTC. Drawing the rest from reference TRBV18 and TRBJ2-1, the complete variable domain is NAGVMQNPRHLVRRRGQEARLRCSPMKGHSHVYWYRQLPEEGLKFMVYLQKENIIDESGMPKERFSAEFPKEGPSILRIQQVVRGDSAAYFCASSPRSGSYNEQFFGPGTRLTVL.

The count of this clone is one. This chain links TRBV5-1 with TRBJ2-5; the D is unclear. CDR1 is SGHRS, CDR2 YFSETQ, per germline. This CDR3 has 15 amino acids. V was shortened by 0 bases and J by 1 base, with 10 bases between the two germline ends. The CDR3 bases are TGCGCCAGCAGCTTGGCCGACGACCTCCAAGAGACCCAGTACTTC. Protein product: CASSLADDLQETQYF.

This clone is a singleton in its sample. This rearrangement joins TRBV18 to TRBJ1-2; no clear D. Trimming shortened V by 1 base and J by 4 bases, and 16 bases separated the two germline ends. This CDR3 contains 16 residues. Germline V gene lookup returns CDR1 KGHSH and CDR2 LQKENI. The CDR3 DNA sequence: TGTGCCAGCTCACCACGGGCCCAAAGCGAGATCTATGGCTACACCTTC. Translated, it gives CASSPRAQSEIYGYTF.

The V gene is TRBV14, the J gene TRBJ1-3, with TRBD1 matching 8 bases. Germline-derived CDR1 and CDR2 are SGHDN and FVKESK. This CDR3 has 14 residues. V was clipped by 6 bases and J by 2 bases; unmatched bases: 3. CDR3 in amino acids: CASRDRGAGNTIYF. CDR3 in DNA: TGTGCCAGCAGAGACAGGGGAGCTGGAAACACCATATATTTT. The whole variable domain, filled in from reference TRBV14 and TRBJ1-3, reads EAGVTQFPSHSVIEKGQTVTLRCDPISGHDNLYWYRRVMGKEIKFLLHFVKESKQDESGMPNNRFLAERTGGTYSTLKVQPAELEDSGVYFCASRDRGAGNTIYFGEGSWLTVV.

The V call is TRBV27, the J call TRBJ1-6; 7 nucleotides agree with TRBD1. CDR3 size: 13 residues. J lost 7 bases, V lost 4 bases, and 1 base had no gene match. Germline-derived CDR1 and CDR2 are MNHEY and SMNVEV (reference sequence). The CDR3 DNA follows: TGTGCCAGCAGTTCGACAGGGAATTCACCCCTCCACTTT. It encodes CASSSTGNSPLHF.

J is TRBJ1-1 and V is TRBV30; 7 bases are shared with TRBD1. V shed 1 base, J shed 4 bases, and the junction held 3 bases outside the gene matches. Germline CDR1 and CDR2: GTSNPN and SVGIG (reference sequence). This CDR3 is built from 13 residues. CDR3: CAWSEQGITEAFF. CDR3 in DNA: TGTGCCTGGAGTGAACAGGGGATCACTGAAGCTTTCTTT.

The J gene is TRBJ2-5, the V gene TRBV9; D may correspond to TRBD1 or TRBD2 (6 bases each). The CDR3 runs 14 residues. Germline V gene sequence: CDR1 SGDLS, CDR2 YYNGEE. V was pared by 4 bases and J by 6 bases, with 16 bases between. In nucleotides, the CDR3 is TGTGCCAGCAGCCCCTTTGGGGGGCAAAAGACCCAGTACTTC. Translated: CASSPFGGQKTQYF.

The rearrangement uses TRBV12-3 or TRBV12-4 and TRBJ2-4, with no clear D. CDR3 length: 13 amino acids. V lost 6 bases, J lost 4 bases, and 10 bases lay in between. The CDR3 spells CASRTGHKNIQYF. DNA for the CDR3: TGTGCCAGCAGGACCGGGCATAAAAACATTCAGTACTTC.

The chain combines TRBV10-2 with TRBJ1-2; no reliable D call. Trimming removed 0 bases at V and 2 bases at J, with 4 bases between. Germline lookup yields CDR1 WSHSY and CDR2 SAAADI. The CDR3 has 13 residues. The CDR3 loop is CASSESGNYGYTF. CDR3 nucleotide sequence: TGCGCCAGCAGTGAGTCGGGAAACTATGGCTACACCTTC.

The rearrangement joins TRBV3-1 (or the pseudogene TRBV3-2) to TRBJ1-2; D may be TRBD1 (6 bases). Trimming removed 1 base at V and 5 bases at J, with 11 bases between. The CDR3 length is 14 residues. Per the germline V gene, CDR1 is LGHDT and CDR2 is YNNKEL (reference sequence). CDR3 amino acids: CASSQGQARYGYTF. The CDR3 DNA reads TGTGCCAGCAGCCAAGGACAGGCGAGATATGGCTACACCTTC.

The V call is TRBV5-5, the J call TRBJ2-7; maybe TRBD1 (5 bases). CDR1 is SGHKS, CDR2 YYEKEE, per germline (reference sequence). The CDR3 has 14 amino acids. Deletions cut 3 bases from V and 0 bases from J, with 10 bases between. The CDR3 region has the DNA TGTGCCAGCAGCTCCCAAACAGGCTCCTACGAGCAGTACTTC. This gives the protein CASSSQTGSYEQYF.

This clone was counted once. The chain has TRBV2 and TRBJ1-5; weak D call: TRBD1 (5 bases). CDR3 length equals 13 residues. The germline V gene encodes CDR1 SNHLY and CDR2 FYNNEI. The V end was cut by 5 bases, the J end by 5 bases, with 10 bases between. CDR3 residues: CASSFARDQPQHF. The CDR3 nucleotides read TGTGCCAGCAGTTTCGCCAGGGATCAGCCCCAGCATTTT. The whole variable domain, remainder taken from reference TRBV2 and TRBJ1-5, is EPEVTQTPSHQVTQMGQEVILRCVPISNHLYFYWYRQILGQKVEFLVSFYNNEISEKSEIFDDQFSVERPDGSNFTLKIRSTKLEDSAMYFCASSFARDQPQHFGDGTRLSIL.

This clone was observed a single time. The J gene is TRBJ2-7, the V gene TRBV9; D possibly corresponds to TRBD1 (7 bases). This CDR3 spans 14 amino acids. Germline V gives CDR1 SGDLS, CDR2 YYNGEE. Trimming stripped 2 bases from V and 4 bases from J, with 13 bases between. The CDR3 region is CASSVGGQNYEQYF. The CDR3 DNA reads TGTGCCAGCAGCGTGGGGGGACAGAATTACGAGCAGTACTTC. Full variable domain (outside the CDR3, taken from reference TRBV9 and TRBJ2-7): DSGVTQTPKHLITATGQRVTLRCSPRSGDLSVYWYQQSLDQGLQFLIQYYNGEERAKGNILERFSAQQFPDLHSELNLSSLELGDSALYFCASSVGGQNYEQYFGPGTRLTVT.

The CDR3 here is CASRGGQGKNQPQHF. In DNA form, the CDR3 reads TGTGCCAGCAGGGGGGGACAGGGGAAGAATCAGCCCCAGCATTTT. This chain joins TRBV6-5 and TRBJ1-5; 10 positions agree with TRBD1. The germline V gene has CDR1 MNHEY and CDR2 SVGAGI. V lost 6 bases, J lost 4 bases, and 6 bases stayed unmatched. CDR3 length equals 15 residues.

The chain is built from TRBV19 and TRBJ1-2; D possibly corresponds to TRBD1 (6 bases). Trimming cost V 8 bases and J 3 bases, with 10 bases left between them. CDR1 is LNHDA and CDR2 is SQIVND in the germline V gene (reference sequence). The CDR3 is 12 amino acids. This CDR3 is CASGGGYYGYTF. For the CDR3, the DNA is TGTGCCAGTGGGGGGGGCTACTATGGCTACACCTTC.

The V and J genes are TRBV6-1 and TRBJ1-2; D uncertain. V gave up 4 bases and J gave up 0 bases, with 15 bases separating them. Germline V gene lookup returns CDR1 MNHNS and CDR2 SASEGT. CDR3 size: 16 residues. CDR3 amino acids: CASSGGPGRANYGYTF. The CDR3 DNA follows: TGTGCCAGCAGTGGTGGTCCGGGAAGGGCTAACTATGGCTACACCTTC.

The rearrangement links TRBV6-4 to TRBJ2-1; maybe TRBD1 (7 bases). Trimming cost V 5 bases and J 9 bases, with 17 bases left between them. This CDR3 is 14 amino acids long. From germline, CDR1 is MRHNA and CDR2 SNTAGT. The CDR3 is CASSPSRGASEQFF. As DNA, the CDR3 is TGTGCCAGCAGTCCTAGCAGGGGGGCTAGTGAGCAGTTCTTC.

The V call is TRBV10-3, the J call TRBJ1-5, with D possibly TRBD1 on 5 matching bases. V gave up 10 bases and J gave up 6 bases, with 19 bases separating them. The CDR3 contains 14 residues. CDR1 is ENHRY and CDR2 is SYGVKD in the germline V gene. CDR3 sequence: CATWAAGGGQPQHF. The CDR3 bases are TGTGCCACCTGGGCGGCGGGTGGGGGTCAGCCCCAGCATTTT.

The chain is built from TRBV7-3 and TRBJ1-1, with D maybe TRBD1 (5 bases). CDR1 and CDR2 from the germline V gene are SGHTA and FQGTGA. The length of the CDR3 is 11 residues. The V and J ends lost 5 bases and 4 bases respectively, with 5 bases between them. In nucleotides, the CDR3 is TGTGCCAGCAGCGGGGGCACTGAAGCTTTCTTT. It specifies CASSGGTEAFF.

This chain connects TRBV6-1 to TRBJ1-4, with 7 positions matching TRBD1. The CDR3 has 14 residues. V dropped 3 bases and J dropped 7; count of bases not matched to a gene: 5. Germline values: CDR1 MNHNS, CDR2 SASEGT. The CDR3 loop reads CASSDRGFGEKLFF. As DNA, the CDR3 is TGTGCCAGCAGTGACAGGGGGTTTGGTGAAAAACTGTTTTTT.

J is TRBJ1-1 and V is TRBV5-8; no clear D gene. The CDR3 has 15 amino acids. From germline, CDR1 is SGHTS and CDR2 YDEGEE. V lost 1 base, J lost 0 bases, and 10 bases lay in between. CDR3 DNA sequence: TGTGCCAGCAGCTTGTTCGTCAGACTGAACACTGAAGCTTTCTTT. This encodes CASSLFVRLNTEAFF.

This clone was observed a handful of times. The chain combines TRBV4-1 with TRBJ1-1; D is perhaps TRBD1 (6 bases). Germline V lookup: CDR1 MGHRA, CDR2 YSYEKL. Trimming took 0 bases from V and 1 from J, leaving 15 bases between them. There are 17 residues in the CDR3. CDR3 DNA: TGCGCCAGCAGCCAAGAAGGGGTCCTACAGGGGAACACTGAAGCTTTCTTT. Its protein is CASSQEGVLQGNTEAFF.